This TCR beta chain emerged from a study of blood T cells in healthy people across ages. Study-wide findings and caveats: When one million T cells were used, diversity estimates were thought to be underestimates.

The CDR3 length is 16 residues. Germline V lookup: CDR1 DFQATT, CDR2 SNEGSKA (reference sequence). The J segment lost 4 bases and the V segment lost 3 bases, leaving 9 bases of the junction unmatched. Comments on this clonotype: Its antigen is unidentified.

Then a second PCR, running roughly 6 to 12 cycles, was carried out with a sample-barcoded 5' primer and a J-beta primer mix. TCRdb independently ran MiXCR on the 5' RACE reads; one entry per CDR3 protein. The sample has 1,500,000 or so distinct CDR3 sequences, approximately 60% seen once. The receptor comes from a man younger than 35 in good health. Sequenced: blood. The chain combines TRBV20-1 with TRBJ2-3; 11 nucleotides agree with TRBD2. Here the CDR3 DNA reads TGCAGTGCTAGGTCCCTAGCGGGAGGAAGTGCAGATACGCAGTATTTT. This codes for CSARSLAGGSADTQYF.